One sample yielded the 21 T cell receptor beta chains listed below, sequenced in a study of shared clonotypes between healthy human individuals. The table came from immunoSEQ multiplex PCR; TCRdb's copy has only in-frame clones and leaves some out. Here the sample spans over 850,000 clones, roughly 74% being singletons. Sequencing used memory CD4+ T cells from PBMCs. Subset described: CD45RA-negative fraction. The receptors were gathered from a man between 18 and 35 years old in good health. Some clones in this sample may be carry-over from other donors' samples.

This clone was counted ten times or more. V and J are TRBV13 and TRBJ2-1, with D possibly being TRBD2 (10 bases). Germline assignment: CDR1 PRHDT and CDR2 FYEKMQ (reference sequence). Trimming cost V 7 bases and J 3 bases, with 22 bases left between them. The CDR3 covers 17 residues. The CDR3 protein is CASKTGGRTSGYNEQFF. The CDR3 DNA reads TGTGCCAGCAAGACAGGGGGAAGGACTAGCGGCTACAATGAGCAGTTCTTC.

The chain couples TRBV2 to TRBJ1-5, with D hard to call. The CDR3 runs 13 residues. Deletions cut 4 bases from V and 5 bases from J, with 9 bases between. From germline, CDR1 is SNHLY and CDR2 FYNNEI. The CDR3 DNA is TGTGCCAGCAGTGTTCTGGTCGATCAGCCCCAGCATTTT. Its protein product is CASSVLVDQPQHF.

This clone was counted between two and nine times. The sample contains more than one DNA sequence encoding this CDR3. CDR3 residues: CASSVDRNTGELFF. Written as DNA, the CDR3 is TGTGCCAGCAGTGTCGACAGGAACACCGGGGAGCTGTTTTTT. V and J are TRBV6-1 and TRBJ2-2; D may be TRBD1 (5 bases). Trimming removed 4 bases from V and 1 base from J, with 7 bases in between. This CDR3 is 14 amino acids long. CDR1 is MNHNS, CDR2 SASEGT, per germline.

The CDR3 spells CASSLRRDYTRPYNEQFF. CDR3 in DNA: TGTGCCAGCAGCTTGAGGCGGGATTACACCCGTCCTTACAATGAGCAGTTCTTC. V and J are TRBV5-6 and TRBJ2-1; perhaps TRBD2 as D (6 bases). CDR3 length equals 18 residues. Per germline, CDR1 SGHDT and CDR2 YYEEEE. V was clipped by 1 base and J by 4 bases, with 21 bases between them. Full variable domain (rest looked up from reference TRBV5-6 and TRBJ2-1): DAGVTQSPTHLIKTRGQQVTLRCSPKSGHDTVSWYQQALGQGPQFIFQYYEEEERQRGNFPDRFSGHQFPNYSSELNVNALLLGDSALYLCASSLRRDYTRPYNEQFFGPGTRLTVL.

This clone occurred once. The chain carries TRBV6-5 and TRBJ1-1; D may be TRBD1 (5 bases). The CDR3 loop spans 15 amino acids. The germline CDR1 and CDR2 sequences are MNHEY and SVGAGI. V was trimmed by 0 bases and J by 4 bases, leaving 12 bases between them. The CDR3 is CASSYSRRGSTEAFF. In nucleotides, the CDR3 is TGTGCCAGCAGTTACTCGAGGAGGGGTTCCACTGAAGCTTTCTTT.

This chain joins TRBV6-5 and TRBJ1-2; D perhaps matches TRBD1 (5 bases). This CDR3 spans 13 amino acids. The ends were cut back, 4 bases at V and 4 bases at J, with 10 bases in the middle. Germline CDR1 reads MNHEY; CDR2 reads SVGAGI. The CDR3 here is CASSLGAGYGYTF. As DNA, the CDR3 is TGTGCCAGCAGTTTAGGGGCCGGCTATGGCTACACCTTC.

About this clone itself: This specimen includes other DNA sequences encoding the same CDR3. This rearrangement joins TRBV7-2 to TRBJ1-5; D is unresolved. Deletions cut 0 bases from V and 4 bases from J, with 7 bases between. The CDR3 is 14 residues long. Per the germline V gene, CDR1 is SGHTA and CDR2 is FQGNSA. In nucleotides, the CDR3 is TGTGCCAGCAGCTTAGCCCCAAGAAATCAGCCCCAGCATTTT. This translates into CASSLAPRNQPQHF.

This clone was seen more than once but under ten times. CDR3 loop: CASSFDLASGGNQPQHF. The CDR3 nucleotides are TGTGCCAGCAGTTTCGATCTAGCTAGTGGGGGCAATCAGCCCCAGCATTTT. The V gene is TRBV28, the J gene TRBJ1-5; D gene uncertain. Trimming took 3 bases from V and 2 from J, leaving 17 bases between them. The CDR3 covers 17 residues. CDR1 MDHEN and CDR2 SYDVKM come from the germline V gene. Based on the CDR3 plus reference TRBV28 and TRBJ1-5, the full variable domain is DVKVTQSSRYLVKRTGEKVFLECVQDMDHENMFWYRQDPGLGLRLIYFSYDVKMKEKGDIPEGYSVSREKKERFSLILESASTNQTSMYLCASSFDLASGGNQPQHFGDGTRLSIL.

The chain joins TRBV27 to TRBJ2-5; the D call may be TRBD1 or TRBD2 (7 bases each). From germline, CDR1 is MNHEY and CDR2 SMNVEV (reference sequence). Trimming pared 6 bases from V and 2 bases from J, leaving 28 bases between. The CDR3 extends over 19 amino acids. The CDR3 DNA reads TGTGCCAGCAGGCTCAGAGGGGGCACGGCTAGCGGCTATCAAGAGACCCAGTACTTC. Protein product: CASRLRGGTASGYQETQYF.

This clone was recorded once. Other DNA sequences from this sample encode an identical CDR3 as well. The J gene is TRBJ2-3, the V gene TRBV11-2; no reliable D call. This CDR3 has 15 residues. Trimming removed 1 base at V and 0 bases at J, with 8 bases between. CDR1 is SGHAT, CDR2 FQNNGV, per germline. Written as DNA, the CDR3 is TGTGCCAGCAGCTTAGGCGCGGCTAGCACAGATACGCAGTATTTT. Protein: CASSLGAASTDTQYF.

As to this clone: Being one base from a much bigger clone, this may be a read error. Distinct nucleotide sequences in the sample also encode this CDR3. The rearrangement joins TRBV7-6 to TRBJ2-2, with TRBD1 as a possible D gene (5 bases). The CDR3 contains 14 residues. V lost 1 base and J lost 2, with 5 bases in between. The germline V gene has CDR1 SGHVS and CDR2 FNYEAQ. CDR3 sequence: CASSLGTNTGELFF. The CDR3 DNA reads TGTGCCAGCAGCTTAGGGACAAACACCGGGGAGCTGTTTTTT.

The V and J genes are TRBV5-6 and TRBJ2-1, with 7 bases matching TRBD2. The CDR3 is 15 residues long. Looked up from germline, CDR1 is SGHDT and CDR2 is YYEEEE. The trim removed 4 bases at V and 3 bases at J, leaving 7 bases unmatched. The CDR3 region has the DNA TGTGCCAGCAGCCCCCGGAGGGAGGGCTACAATGAGCAGTTCTTC. It is translated as CASSPRREGYNEQFF.

A word on this clone: Given a far larger clone just one base away, this is likely a sequencing read error. J is TRBJ2-1 and V is TRBV7-2, with D hard to call. The CDR3 runs 15 residues. Germline V gene data show CDR1 as SGHTA and CDR2 as FQGNSA. The DNA of the CDR3 is TGTGCCAGCAGCTTAGTTCCAGAGGCCTACAATGAGCGGTTCTTC. Its protein is CASSLVPEAYNERFF.

The CDR3 DNA reads as TGTGCCAGCAGCTCTGGACAGAGAGAGACCCAGTACTTC. Its translation is CASSSGQRETQYF. The chain recombines TRBV7-6 with TRBJ2-5; perhaps TRBD1 as D (6 bases). The CDR3 length is 13 residues. CDR1 is SGHVS and CDR2 is FNYEAQ in the germline V gene. The V end lost 4 bases, the J end lost 4 bases, and 10 bases lay between the germline ends.

This clone was counted a few times. This sample also contains other DNA sequences that code for the same CDR3. For the CDR3, the DNA is TGTGCCAGCAGTTTACGGCTAGCGGATACGCAGTATTTT. As protein: CASSLRLADTQYF. The chain is built from TRBV28 and TRBJ2-3, with a tentative D call TRBD2 (6 bases). Germline V gives CDR1 MDHEN, CDR2 SYDVKM. Trimming shortened V by 2 bases and J by 6 bases, and 9 bases separated the two germline ends. The CDR3 sequence is 13 residues long.

The chain carries TRBV2 and TRBJ2-2; 9 bases align to TRBD1. Germline loops: CDR1 SNHLY, CDR2 FYNNEI. The V segment lost 9 bases and the J segment 7 bases; nucleotides outside the gene matches: 9. There are 14 residues in the CDR3. The CDR3 nucleotides are TGTGCCAGGGGACAGGGACCGGCCGGCGGGGAGCTGTTTTTT. This encodes CARGQGPAGGELFF.

The chain uses TRBV5-1 and TRBJ2-7; TRBD2 might be the D (6 bases). Germline assignment: CDR1 SGHRS and CDR2 YFSETQ. V was shortened by 0 bases and J by 4 bases, with 14 bases between the two germline ends. The CDR3 spans 15 residues. CDR3 nucleotide sequence: TGCGCCAGCAGCTTGGTGGAGGGTCCTTTGTACGAGCAGTACTTC. This codes for CASSLVEGPLYEQYF.

The genes are TRBV9 and TRBJ2-7, with 12 nucleotides matching TRBD2. The junction had 8 bases not matched to a gene; V was cut back by 4 bases and J by 6 bases. Germline assignment: CDR1 SGDLS and CDR2 YYNGEE. This CDR3 spans 15 amino acids. The CDR3 spells CASSPSGRAAAEQYF. CDR3 sequence (DNA): TGTGCCAGCAGCCCTAGCGGGAGGGCCGCGGCCGAGCAGTACTTC.

The chain uses TRBV10-3 and TRBJ2-1; TRBD1 or TRBD2 may be the D gene (5 bases each). Per germline, CDR1 ENHRY and CDR2 SYGVKD. Trimming pared 6 bases from V and 3 bases from J, leaving 15 bases between. The CDR3 length is 15 residues. DNA of the CDR3: TGTGCCATCAGCCCCCGGGACCCTAACTACAATGAGCAGTTCTTC. Its translation: CAISPRDPNYNEQFF.

The rearrangement uses TRBV7-2 and TRBJ2-5; 7 nucleotides align to TRBD1. CDR1 and CDR2 from the germline V gene are SGHTA and FQGNSA. V lost 4 bases to trimming and J lost 0 bases; unmatched junction nucleotides: 11. The CDR3 runs to 17 residues. CDR3 sequence reads: CASSYKPGQTYQETQYF. The CDR3 DNA sequence: TGTGCCAGCAGCTATAAACCGGGACAGACCTACCAAGAGACCCAGTACTTC.

CDR3 nucleotides: TGTGCCAGCAGCAAAGCGCTGAAGGACCCCACAGATACGCAGTATTTT. Translation: CASSKALKDPTDTQYF. The chain combines TRBV21-1 with TRBJ2-3. TRBV21-1 is shown as a pseudogene. CDR3 length: 16 residues.